This T cell receptor beta chain is drawn from a study of CD8 T cells in Susac syndrome. As for this clonotype: Antigen specificity is unknown.

Notes on the study in general: An acknowledgment was made by the study that its TCR sequencing and HLA analysis involved relatively few individuals.

Random-hexamer reverse transcription was applied to roughly 0.45 to 1 ug RNA. TCRdb reprocessed the immunoSEQ multiplex PCR reads with MiXCR, giving one entry per CDR3 protein. The sample carries 200,000 to 250,000 distinct CDR3 sequences, approximately 95% recorded once. Germline V lookup: CDR1 GTSNPN, CDR2 SVGIG (reference sequence). The CDR3 consists of 15 residues. V dropped 0 bases and J dropped 4 bases, with 15 bases sitting between them. Sequencing input: CD4+ T cells from PBMCs. The sequence came from a human donor with multiple sclerosis. The chain employs TRBV30 and TRBJ1-1, with a weak D call TRBD1 (5 bases). The CDR3 sequence: CAWSVPEGHGTEAFF. The CDR3 coding sequence is TGTGCCTGGAGTGTACCTGAGGGGCACGGCACTGAAGCTTTCTTT.